This T cell receptor (beta chain) came from a study of T cells in Graves' hyperthyroidism and ophthalmopathy. Study observations and caveats: The model forecast ophthalmopathy, anticipating it by a median around 6.5 months before onset.

Using RNA transcripts as the source, TCR beta CDR3 regions were amplified. The primer set for the first-round RT-PCR of the TCR CDR3 was HTBI. TCRdb analysed the multiplex PCR reads with MiXCR anew, one entry per CDR3 protein. The table has hundreds of thousands of distinct CDR3 sequences, around 15% seen once. In its sample, this clonotype was seen a few times. Antigen unknown. Clinical symptoms, serum thyroxine, TRAb, thyroid ultrasound and orbital computed tomography informed diagnoses. The authors took PBMCs from over 8.5 ml fresh peripheral blood. The sequencing sample was made of blood. The origin of this receptor is a young man with Graves' ophthalmopathy.

CDR3 loop: CASSQPRQAQKSSGNTIYF. The CDR3 DNA is TGTGCCAGCAGCCAACCCCGGCAGGCGCAGAAGAGCTCTGGAAACACCATATATTTT. The chain uses TRBV3-1 and TRBJ1-3; D gene uncertain. Germline V gene sequence: CDR1 LGHDT, CDR2 YNNKEL (reference sequence). The CDR3 has 19 amino acids. Trimming left V 2 bases short and J 0 bases short, with 20 bases between.